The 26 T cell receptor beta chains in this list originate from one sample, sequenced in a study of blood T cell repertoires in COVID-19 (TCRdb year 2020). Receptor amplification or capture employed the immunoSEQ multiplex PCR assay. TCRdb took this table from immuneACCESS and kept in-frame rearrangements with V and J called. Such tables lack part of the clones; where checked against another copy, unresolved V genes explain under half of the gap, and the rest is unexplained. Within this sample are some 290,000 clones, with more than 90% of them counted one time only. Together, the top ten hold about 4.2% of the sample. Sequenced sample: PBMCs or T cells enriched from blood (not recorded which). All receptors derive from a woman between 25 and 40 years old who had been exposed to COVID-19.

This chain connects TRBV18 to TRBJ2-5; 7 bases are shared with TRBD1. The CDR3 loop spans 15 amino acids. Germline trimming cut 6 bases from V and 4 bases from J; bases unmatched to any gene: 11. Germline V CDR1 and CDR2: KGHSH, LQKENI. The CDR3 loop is CASSPVGGVGETQYF. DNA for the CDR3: TGTGCCAGCTCCCCGGTAGGGGGCGTGGGAGAGACCCAGTACTTC. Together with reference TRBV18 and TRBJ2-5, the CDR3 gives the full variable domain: NAGVMQNPRHLVRRRGQEARLRCSPMKGHSHVYWYRQLPEEGLKFMVYLQKENIIDESGMPKERFSAEFPKEGPSILRIQQVVRGDSAAYFCASSPVGGVGETQYFGPGTRLLVL.

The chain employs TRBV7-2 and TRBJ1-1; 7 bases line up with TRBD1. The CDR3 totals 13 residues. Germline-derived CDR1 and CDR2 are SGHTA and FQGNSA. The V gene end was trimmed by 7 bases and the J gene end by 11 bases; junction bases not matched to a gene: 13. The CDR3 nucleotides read TGTGCCAGCACCCGGATGGTAGGGGGCGTCGCTTTCTTT. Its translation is CASTRMVGGVAFF.

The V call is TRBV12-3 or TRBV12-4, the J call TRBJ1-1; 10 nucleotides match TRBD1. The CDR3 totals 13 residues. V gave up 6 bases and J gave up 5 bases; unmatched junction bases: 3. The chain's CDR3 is CASSWDRGTEAFF. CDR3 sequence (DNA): TGTGCCAGCAGCTGGGACAGGGGAACTGAAGCTTTCTTT.

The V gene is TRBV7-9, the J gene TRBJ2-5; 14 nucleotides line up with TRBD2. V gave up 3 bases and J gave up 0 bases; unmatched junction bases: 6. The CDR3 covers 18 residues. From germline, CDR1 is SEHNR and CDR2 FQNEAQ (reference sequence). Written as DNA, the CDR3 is TGTGCCAGCAGCTTGGGACTAGCGGGGGTCGGATACCAAGAGACCCAGTACTTC. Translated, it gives CASSLGLAGVGYQETQYF.

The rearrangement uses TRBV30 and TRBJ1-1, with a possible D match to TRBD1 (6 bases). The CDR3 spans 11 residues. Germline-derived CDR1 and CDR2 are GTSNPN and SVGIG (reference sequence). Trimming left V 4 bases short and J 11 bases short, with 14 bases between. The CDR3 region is CAWTRNREAFF. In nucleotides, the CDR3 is TGTGCCTGGACCAGAAACAGGGAGGCTTTCTTT.

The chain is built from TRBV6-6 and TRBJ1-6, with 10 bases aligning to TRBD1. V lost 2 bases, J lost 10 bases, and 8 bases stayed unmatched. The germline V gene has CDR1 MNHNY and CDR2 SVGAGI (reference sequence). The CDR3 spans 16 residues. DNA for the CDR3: TGTGCCAGCAGTTACGGGACCGGGACAGGGGACTCACCCCTCCACTTT. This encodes CASSYGTGTGDSPLHF.

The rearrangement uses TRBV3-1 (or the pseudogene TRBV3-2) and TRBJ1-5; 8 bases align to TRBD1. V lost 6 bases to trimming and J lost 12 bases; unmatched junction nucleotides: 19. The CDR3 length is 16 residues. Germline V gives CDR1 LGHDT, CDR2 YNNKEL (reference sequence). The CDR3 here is CASSRGAGGGTMVQHF. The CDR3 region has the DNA TGTGCCAGCAGTCGGGGGGCAGGGGGCGGGACAATGGTCCAGCATTTT.

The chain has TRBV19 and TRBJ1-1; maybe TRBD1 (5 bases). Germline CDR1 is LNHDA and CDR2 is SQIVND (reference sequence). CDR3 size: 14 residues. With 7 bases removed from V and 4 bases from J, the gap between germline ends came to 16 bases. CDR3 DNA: TGTGCCAGTACCTTCGCTCTGGGGGGCACTGAAGCTTTCTTT. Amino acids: CASTFALGGTEAFF.

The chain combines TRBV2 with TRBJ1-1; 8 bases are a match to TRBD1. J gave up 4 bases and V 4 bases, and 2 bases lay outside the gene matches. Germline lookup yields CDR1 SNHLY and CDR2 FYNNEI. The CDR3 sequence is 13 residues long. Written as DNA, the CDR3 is TGTGCCAGCAGTGTTACAGGGGGCACTGAAGCTTTCTTT. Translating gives CASSVTGGTEAFF.

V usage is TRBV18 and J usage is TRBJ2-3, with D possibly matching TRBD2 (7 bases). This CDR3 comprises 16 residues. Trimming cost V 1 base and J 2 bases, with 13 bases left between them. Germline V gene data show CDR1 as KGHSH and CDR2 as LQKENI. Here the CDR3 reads CASSPRGGDNTDTQYF. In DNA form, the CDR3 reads TGTGCCAGCTCACCACGGGGAGGGGACAACACAGATACGCAGTATTTT.

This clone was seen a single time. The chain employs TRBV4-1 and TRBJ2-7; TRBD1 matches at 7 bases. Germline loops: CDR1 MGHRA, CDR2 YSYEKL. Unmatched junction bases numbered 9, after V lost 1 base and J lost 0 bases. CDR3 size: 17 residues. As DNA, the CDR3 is TGCGCCAGCAGCCAAGTTGTCACAGGGGTAAGCTCCTACGAGCAGTACTTC. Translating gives CASSQVVTGVSSYEQYF.

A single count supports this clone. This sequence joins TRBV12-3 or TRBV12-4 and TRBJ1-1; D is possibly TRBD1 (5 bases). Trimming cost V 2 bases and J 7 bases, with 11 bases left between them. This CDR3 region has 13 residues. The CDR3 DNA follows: TGTGCCAGCAGTTTACGGGGGAAGGGTGAAGCTTTCTTT. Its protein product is CASSLRGKGEAFF.

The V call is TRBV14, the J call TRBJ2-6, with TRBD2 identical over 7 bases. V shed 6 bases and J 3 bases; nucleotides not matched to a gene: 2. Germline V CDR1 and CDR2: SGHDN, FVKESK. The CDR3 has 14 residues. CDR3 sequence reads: CASRPGGGANVLTF. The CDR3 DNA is TGTGCCAGCAGGCCGGGGGGTGGGGCCAACGTCCTGACTTTC.

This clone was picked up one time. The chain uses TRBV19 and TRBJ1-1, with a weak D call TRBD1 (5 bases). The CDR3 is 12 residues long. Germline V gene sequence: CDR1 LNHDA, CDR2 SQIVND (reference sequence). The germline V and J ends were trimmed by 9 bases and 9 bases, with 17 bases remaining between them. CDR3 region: CASASLGQQAFF. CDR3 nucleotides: TGTGCCAGCGCCAGCTTGGGGCAGCAAGCTTTCTTT.

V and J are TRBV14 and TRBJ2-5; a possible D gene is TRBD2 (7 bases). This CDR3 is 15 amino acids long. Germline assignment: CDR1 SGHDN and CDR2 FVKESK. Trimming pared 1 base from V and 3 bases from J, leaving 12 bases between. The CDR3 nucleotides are TGTGCCAGCAGCCAAGTGCGGGGGCGAGAAGAGACCCAGTACTTC. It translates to CASSQVRGREETQYF.

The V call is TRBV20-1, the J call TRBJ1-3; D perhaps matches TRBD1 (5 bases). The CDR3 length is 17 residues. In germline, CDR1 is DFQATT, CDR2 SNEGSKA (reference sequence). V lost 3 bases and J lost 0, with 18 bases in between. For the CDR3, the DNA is TGCAGTGCTAGTGTAACGGGACTCCCAAGCTCTGGAAACACCATATATTTT. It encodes CSASVTGLPSSGNTIYF.

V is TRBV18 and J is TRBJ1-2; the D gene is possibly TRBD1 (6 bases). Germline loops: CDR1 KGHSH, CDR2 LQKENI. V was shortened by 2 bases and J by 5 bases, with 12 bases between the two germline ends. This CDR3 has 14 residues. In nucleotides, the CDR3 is TGTGCCAGCTCACCATACCCAGGGGTGTATGGCTACACCTTC. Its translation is CASSPYPGVYGYTF.

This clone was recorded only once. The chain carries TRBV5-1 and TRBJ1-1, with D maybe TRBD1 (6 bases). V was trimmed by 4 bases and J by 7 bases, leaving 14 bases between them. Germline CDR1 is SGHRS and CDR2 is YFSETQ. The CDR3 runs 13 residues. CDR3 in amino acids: CASSSEYRDEAFF. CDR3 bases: TGCGCCAGCAGCAGTGAGTACAGGGATGAAGCTTTCTTT.

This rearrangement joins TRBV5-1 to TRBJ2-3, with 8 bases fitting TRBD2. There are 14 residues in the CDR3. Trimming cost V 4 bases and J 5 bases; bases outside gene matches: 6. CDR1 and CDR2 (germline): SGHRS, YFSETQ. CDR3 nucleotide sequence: TGCGCCAGCAGCCGGAGCGGGGGAAGAGATACGCAGTATTTT. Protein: CASSRSGGRDTQYF.

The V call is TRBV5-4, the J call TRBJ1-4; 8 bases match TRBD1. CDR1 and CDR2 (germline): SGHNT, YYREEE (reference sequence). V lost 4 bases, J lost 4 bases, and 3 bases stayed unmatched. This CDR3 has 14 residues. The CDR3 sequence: CASSTTGDNEKLFF. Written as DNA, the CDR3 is TGTGCCAGCAGCACGACAGGGGATAATGAAAAACTGTTTTTT. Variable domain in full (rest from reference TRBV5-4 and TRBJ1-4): ETGVTQSPTHLIKTRGQQVTLRCSSQSGHNTVSWYQQALGQGPQFIFQYYREEENGRGNFPPRFSGLQFPNYSSELNVNALELDDSALYLCASSTTGDNEKLFFGSGTQLSVL.

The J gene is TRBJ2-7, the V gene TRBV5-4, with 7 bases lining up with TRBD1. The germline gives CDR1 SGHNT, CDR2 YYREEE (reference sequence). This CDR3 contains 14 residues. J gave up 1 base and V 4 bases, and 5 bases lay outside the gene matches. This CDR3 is CASSPPGQSYEQYF. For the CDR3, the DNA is TGTGCCAGCAGCCCCCCGGGACAGTCCTACGAGCAGTACTTC.

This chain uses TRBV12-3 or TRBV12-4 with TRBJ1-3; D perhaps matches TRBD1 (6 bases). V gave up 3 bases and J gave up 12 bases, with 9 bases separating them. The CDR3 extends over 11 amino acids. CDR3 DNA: TGTGCCAGCAGTTTCCCAGGGGTCATATATTTT. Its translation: CASSFPGVIYF.

CDR3 sequence reads: CASSPQDRESGYTF. The CDR3 DNA reads as TGTGCCAGCTCACCGCAGGACAGGGAATCTGGCTACACCTTC. The chain employs TRBV18 and TRBJ1-2, with 8 bases matching TRBD1. CDR3 length: 14 residues. The V gene's germline CDR1 is KGHSH and CDR2 LQKENI. The J segment lost 7 bases and the V segment lost 3 bases, leaving 7 bases of the junction unmatched.

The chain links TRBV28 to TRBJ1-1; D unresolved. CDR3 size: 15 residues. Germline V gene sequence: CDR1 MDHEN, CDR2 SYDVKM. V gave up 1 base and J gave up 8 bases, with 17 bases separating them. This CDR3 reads CASSLFKATTNEAFF. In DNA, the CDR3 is TGTGCCAGCAGTTTATTTAAGGCGACGACAAACGAAGCTTTCTTT.

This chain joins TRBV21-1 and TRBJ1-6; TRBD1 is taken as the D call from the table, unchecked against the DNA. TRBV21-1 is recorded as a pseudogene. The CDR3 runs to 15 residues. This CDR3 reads CASSNGGTGGSDLHF. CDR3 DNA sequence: TGTGCCAGCAGCAATGGGGGGACAGGAGGGTCCGACCTCCACTTT.

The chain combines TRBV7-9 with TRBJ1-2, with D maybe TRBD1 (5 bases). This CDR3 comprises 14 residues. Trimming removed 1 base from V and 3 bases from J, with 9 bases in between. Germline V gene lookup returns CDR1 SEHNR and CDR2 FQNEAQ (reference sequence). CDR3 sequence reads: CASSLDPGDYGYTF. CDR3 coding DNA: TGTGCCAGCAGCTTAGATCCGGGGGACTATGGCTACACCTTC.